The 10 T cell receptor beta chains below all came from one sample that was sequenced in a study of vaccination effects on CD4 cells after COVID-19. Their specific antigens are unknown. Libraries were prepared by immunoSEQ multiplex PCR; TCRdb keeps only in-frame clonotypes and omits some of them. The sample has under 55,000 clones, more than 75% seen once. Ahead of sequencing, the ViraFEST assay grew antigen-specific CD4+ T cells using viral peptide pools. Culturing for about 10 days preceded CD4+ T cell isolation. Vaccinated participants had no history of SARS-CoV-2 infection and tested negative for nucleocapsid antibodies. Here the sequenced sample was CD4+ T cells from PBMCs cultured with HCoV-OC43 spike peptides, taken before COVID-19 vaccination. Subset specified: HCoV-OC43 spike overlapping peptide pool stimulation. These receptors came from a human donor who received a COVID-19 vaccine.

The table lists this clone with a few counts. The rearrangement uses TRBV12-5 and TRBJ2-3, with a weak D call TRBD1 (6 bases). Trimming cost V 0 bases and J 4 bases, with 23 bases left between them. Germline V gives CDR1 LGHNT, CDR2 FRNRAP. This CDR3 is built from 19 residues. The CDR3 DNA is TGTGCTAGTGGTTTGGTAAAAGACGGGCAGGGGCCGGTTGCAGATACGCAGTATTTT. This gives the protein CASGLVKDGQGPVADTQYF.

A few counts support this clone. The chain is built from TRBV5-1 and TRBJ1-2, with TRBD1 matching over 8 bases. Losses at the gene ends were 5 bases for V and 2 bases for J; bases not matched to a gene: 8. From germline, CDR1 is SGHRS and CDR2 YFSETQ. This CDR3 has 15 amino acids. The CDR3 region is CASRISGQGNYGYTF. CDR3 sequence (DNA): TGCGCCAGCAGAATATCCGGACAGGGAAACTATGGCTACACCTTC.

In its sample, this clone was seen a few times. This chain joins TRBV5-1 and TRBJ1-1, with 8 bases fitting TRBD1. V dropped 4 bases and J dropped 0; count of bases not matched to a gene: 5. In germline, CDR1 is SGHRS, CDR2 YFSETQ. CDR3 length: 15 residues. DNA of the CDR3: TGCGCCAGCAGCGCATGGACAGGGCTGAACACTGAAGCTTTCTTT. Translation gives CASSAWTGLNTEAFF.

The chain is built from TRBV10-3 and TRBJ2-2; 8 nucleotides match TRBD1. This CDR3 spans 13 amino acids. J lost 5 bases, V lost 5 bases, and 1 base had no gene match. CDR1 is ENHRY, CDR2 SYGVKD, per germline. CDR3 residues: CAISTGGTGELFF. The DNA of the CDR3 is TGTGCCATCAGTACAGGGGGGACCGGGGAGCTGTTTTTT.

The rearrangement uses TRBV6-6 and TRBJ2-7; 8 bases map to TRBD1. J was trimmed by 6 bases and V by 5 bases; bases with no gene match: 6. The germline V gene has CDR1 MNHNY and CDR2 SVGAGI (reference sequence). This CDR3 has 13 amino acids. The CDR3 here is CASSPGQGGEQYV. The DNA for the CDR3 is TGTGCCAGCAGTCCAGGACAGGGAGGCGAGCAGTACGTC.

In its sample, this clone was seen a few times. The CDR3, as DNA: TGCAGCGTTCGCCAGGGGGGAGGCAATGAGCAGTTCTTC. It encodes CSVRQGGGNEQFF. The V gene is TRBV29-1, the J gene TRBJ2-1; maybe TRBD1 (7 bases). CDR1 is SQVTM and CDR2 is ANQGSEA in the germline V gene. This CDR3 region has 13 residues. V was cut by 5 bases and J by 6 bases, with 14 bases left in between.

This sequence joins TRBV4-3 and TRBJ1-4; TRBD1 matches at 7 bases. Germline V lookup: CDR1 LGHNA, CDR2 YSLEER. The trim removed 1 base at V and 5 bases at J, leaving 7 bases unmatched. This CDR3 has 16 amino acids. The CDR3 coding sequence is TGCGCCAGCAGCCAAGGTGGCCGGGACAGCAATGAAAAACTGTTTTTT. As protein: CASSQGGRDSNEKLFF.

V and J are TRBV28 and TRBJ1-5; D unresolved. CDR1 MDHEN and CDR2 SYDVKM come from the germline V gene. The CDR3 sequence is 13 residues long. Deletions cut 5 bases from V and 8 bases from J, with 13 bases between. CDR3 region: CASSRTLLEPQHF. CDR3 bases: TGTGCCAGCAGTAGGACTTTACTTGAGCCCCAGCATTTT.

J is TRBJ1-4 and V is TRBV15; D is perhaps TRBD1 (6 bases). Trimming stripped 0 bases from V and 8 bases from J, with 19 bases between. This CDR3 is 17 amino acids long. Germline V lookup: CDR1 LNHNV, CDR2 YYDKDF (reference sequence). CDR3: CATSRDQVTGTGEKLFF. Here the CDR3 DNA reads TGTGCCACCAGCAGAGATCAAGTGACAGGCACGGGGGAAAAACTGTTTTTT.

In this sample, this clone turned up a few times. This chain links TRBV10-2 with TRBJ1-6, with TRBD1 identical over 8 bases. V trimming: 8 bases; J trimming: 5 bases; junction bases outside the gene matches: 2. Germline CDR1 and CDR2: WSHSY and SAAADI. The CDR3 spans 13 residues. CDR3 nucleotide sequence: TGCGCCAGCGGGACAGGAGATAATTCACCCCTCCACTTT. This gives the protein CASGTGDNSPLHF.